This TCR beta chain was observed in a study of T cell repertoires in cytomegalovirus infection. CDR1 and CDR2 from the germline V gene are SEHNR and FQNEAQ (reference sequence). CDR3 length: 12 residues. V was cut by 2 bases and J by 6 bases, with 7 bases left in between. Each CDR3 protein is one row after TCRdb ran MiXCR on the reads. The sample has some 230,000 distinct CDR3 sequences, approximately 24% seen once; the top ten hold 18%. This clonotype came up a few times. Sequencing was done on a sample of CD8+ T cells from PBMCs. The sequence was collected from a human donor in good health (CMV status not recorded). Some clones in this sample may be carry-over from other donors' samples. The gene calls are TRBV7-9 and TRBJ1-1; D unclear. The CDR3 protein is CASSLLDPEAFF. For the CDR3, the DNA is TGTGCCAGCAGCTTATTAGACCCTGAAGCTTTCTTT.